Listed below are T cell receptor beta chains from one sample, sequenced in a study of blood T cell repertoires in COVID-19. TCRdb's table, derived via immunoSEQ multiplex PCR, lists solely in-frame clones and lacks some. The repertoire has about 160,000 clones, under 90% of them found once; the top ten carry roughly 10%. The specimen sequenced was peripheral blood. All receptors derive from a woman older than 75 with active or convalescent COVID-19. Both conserved end residues are part of each CDR3. The D gene is left open where the match is weak. Size is omitted from some rows. Given values are once, few, many or a class for expanded clones.

TRBV19,TRBD1,-,TRBJ1-2,CASTSTRPGQVDGYTF,TGTGCCAGTACCTCGACCCGTCCGGGACAGGTGGATGGCTACACCTTC
TRBV6-1,TRBD2,once,TRBJ2-3,CASSEQLAGGADTQYF,TGTGCCAGCAGTGAACAGCTAGCGGGAGGGGCAGATACGCAGTATTTT
TRBV28,-,-,TRBJ2-6,CASSFLGAGANVLTF,TGTGCCAGCAGTTTTCTCGGGGCTGGGGCCAACGTCCTGACTTTC
TRBV9,TRBD1,-,TRBJ1-1,CASSTGTGGARTEAFF,TGTGCCAGCAGCACTGGGACAGGGGGGGCGAGAACTGAAGCTTTCTTT
TRBV7-9,TRBD1,once,TRBJ1-1,CASSPPTTGKNTEAFF,TGTGCCAGCAGCCCGCCAACGACAGGGAAGAACACTGAAGCTTTCTTT
TRBV19,-,-,TRBJ1-5,CASSIDPPYNQPQHF,TGTGCCAGTAGTATAGATCCCCCTTACAATCAGCCCCAGCATTTT
TRBV11-2,-,-,TRBJ2-7,CASRPDMGEQYF,TGTGCCAGCAGACCTGACATGGGCGAGCAGTACTTC
TRBV30,-,-,TRBJ2-5,CAWNTRETQYF,TGTGCCTGGAATACCAGGGAGACCCAGTACTTC
TRBV2,-,-,TRBJ2-7,CASILGAYEQYF,TGTGCCAGCATTCTGGGCGCATACGAGCAGTACTTC
TRBV9,-,few,TRBJ2-7,CASSPGLADYEQYF,TGTGCCAGCAGCCCCGGATTAGCGGACTACGAGCAGTACTTC
TRBV2,TRBD1,-,TRBJ1-1,CASRTGSNTEAFF,TGTGCCAGCAGGACAGGGTCCAACACTGAAGCTTTCTTT
TRBV5-3,-,once,TRBJ1-6,CARSSGPTGKLNSPLHF,TGTGCCAGAAGCTCGGGTCCTACAGGGAAACTTAATTCACCCCTCCACTTT
TRBV28,TRBD1,-,TRBJ1-4,CAGRRGPVEKLFF,TGTGCCGGACGAAGGGGGCCCGTAGAAAAACTGTTTTTT